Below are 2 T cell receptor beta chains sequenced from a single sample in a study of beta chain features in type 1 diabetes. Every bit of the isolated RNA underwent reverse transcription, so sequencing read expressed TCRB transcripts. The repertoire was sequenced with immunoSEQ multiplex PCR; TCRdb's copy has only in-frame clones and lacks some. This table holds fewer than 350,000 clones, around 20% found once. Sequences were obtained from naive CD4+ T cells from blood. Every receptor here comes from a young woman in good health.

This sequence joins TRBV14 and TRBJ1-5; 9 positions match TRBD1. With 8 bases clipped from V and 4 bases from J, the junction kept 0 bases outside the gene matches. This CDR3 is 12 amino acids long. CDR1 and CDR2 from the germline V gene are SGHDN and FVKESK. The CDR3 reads CASGQGNQPQHF. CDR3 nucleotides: TGTGCCAGCGGACAGGGGAATCAGCCCCAGCATTTT.

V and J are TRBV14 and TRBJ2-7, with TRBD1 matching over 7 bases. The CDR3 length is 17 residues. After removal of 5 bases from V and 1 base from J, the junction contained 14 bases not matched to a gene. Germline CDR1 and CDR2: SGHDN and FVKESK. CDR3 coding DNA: TGTGCCAGCAGCTCCCGCCCTGCCTCGACAGGGTCCTACGAGCAGTACTTC. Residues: CASSSRPASTGSYEQYF.